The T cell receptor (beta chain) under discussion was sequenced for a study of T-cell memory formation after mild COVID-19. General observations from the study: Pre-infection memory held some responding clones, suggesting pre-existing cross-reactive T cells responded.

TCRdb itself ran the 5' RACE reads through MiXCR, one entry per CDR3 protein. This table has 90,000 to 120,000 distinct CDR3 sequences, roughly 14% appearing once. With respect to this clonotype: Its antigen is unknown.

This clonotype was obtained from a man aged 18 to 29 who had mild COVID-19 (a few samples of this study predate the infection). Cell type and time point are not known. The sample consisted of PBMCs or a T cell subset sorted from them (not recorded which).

CDR3 sequence: CSVGSVGGISDTQYF. Here the CDR3 DNA reads TGCAGCGTTGGAAGCGTCGGGGGGATTTCGGATACGCAGTATTTT. The chain uses TRBV29-1 and TRBJ2-3; 7 bases agree with TRBD2. Germline CDR1 SQVTM, CDR2 ANQGSEA. The length of the CDR3 is 15 residues. With V trimmed by 4 bases and J by 6 bases, 13 bases remained unmatched.